Shown below are 27 T cell receptor beta chains from a single sample sequenced in a study of cytomegalovirus exposure and HLA in healthy donors. A multiplex PCR was run with 60 Vbeta primers and 13 Jbeta primers. The assay was immunoSEQ multiplex PCR, and TCRdb's table has in-frame clones only and misses some. This table has about 130,000 clones, roughly 81% appearing once. The sample consisted of PBMCs. These receptor sequences come from a woman in her twenties or thirties in good health and CMV-seronegative.

This clone turned up a few times. One junction end disagrees with the germline gene, perhaps due to a read error. V is TRBV6-1 and J is TRBJ2-7, with 12 bases aligning to TRBD2. The germline V gene encodes CDR1 MNHNS and CDR2 SASEGT. This CDR3 has 16 amino acids. The chain's CDR3 is CASREGLAGTGYEQYF. The CDR3 DNA is TGTGCCAGCAGAGAAGGACTAGCGGGGACTGGGTACGAGCAGTACTTC.

This clone was seen more than once but under ten times. The chain uses TRBV6-5 and TRBJ1-1; 8 nucleotides match TRBD1. There are 15 residues in the CDR3. V gave up 6 bases and J gave up 3 bases; unmatched junction bases: 9. Germline V gene lookup returns CDR1 MNHEY and CDR2 SVGAGI. The CDR3 DNA reads as TGTGCCAGCAGGGCCAGGGGGCGCGCGGACACTGAAGCTTTCTTT. This encodes CASRARGRADTEAFF.

The chain joins TRBV11-2 to TRBJ2-7, with 11 bases fitting TRBD2. The germline gives CDR1 SGHAT, CDR2 FQNNGV. The CDR3 totals 16 residues. Trimming cost V 6 bases and J 0 bases; bases outside gene matches: 7. CDR3 DNA sequence: TGTGCCAGCAGACCAATAGCGGGGGGGAGCTCCTACGAGCAGTACTTC. It is translated as CASRPIAGGSSYEQYF.

The rearrangement joins TRBV27 to TRBJ2-7, with a weak D call TRBD2 (5 bases). The CDR3 has 13 residues. Germline CDR1 reads MNHEY; CDR2 reads SMNVEV (reference sequence). Trimming removed 4 bases at V and 2 bases at J, with 9 bases between. The CDR3, as DNA: TGTGCCAGCAGTTCTGAGGGAACCTACGAGCAGTACTTC. Protein: CASSSEGTYEQYF.

Concerning this clone: A junction boundary mismatches the germline segment, possibly from a read error. V is TRBV7-7 and J is TRBJ2-2, with a possible D match to TRBD2 (6 bases). The germline gives CDR1 SSHAT, CDR2 FNYEAQ (reference sequence). The CDR3 sequence is 15 residues long. The CDR3 region has the DNA TGTGCTAGCAGCGTAGTGGGGGGGAACACCGGGGAGCTGTTTTTT. Protein product: CASSVVGGNTGELFF.

This clone occurred once. This CDR3 reads CASSPPGAGQGHQPQHF. The CDR3 nucleotides read TGTGCCAGCTCACCACCTGGAGCAGGGCAGGGTCATCAGCCCCAGCATTTT. The rearrangement joins TRBV18 to TRBJ1-5; a possible D gene is TRBD1 (5 bases). The ends were cut back, 0 bases at V and 5 bases at J, with 17 bases in the middle. The germline V gene has CDR1 KGHSH and CDR2 LQKENI. The CDR3 length is 17 residues.

The rearrangement uses TRBV12-5 and TRBJ1-5; maybe TRBD1 (6 bases). The V gene's germline CDR1 is LGHNT and CDR2 FRNRAP. The CDR3 runs to 16 residues. V lost 7 bases, J lost 3 bases, and 19 bases lay in between. Written as DNA, the CDR3 is TGTGCTAGTGAAACCTCCGAGACAGGCCCCAATCAGCCCCAGCATTTT. This encodes CASETSETGPNQPQHF.

This chain uses TRBV5-1 with TRBJ1-4; D is undetermined. This CDR3 has 14 amino acids. The V end was cut by 4 bases, the J end by 3 bases, with 10 bases between. Germline loops: CDR1 SGHRS, CDR2 YFSETQ. The CDR3 protein is CASSPDTANEKLFF. In nucleotides, the CDR3 is TGCGCCAGCAGCCCCGATACGGCTAATGAAAAACTGTTTTTT.

The gene calls are TRBV5-1 and TRBJ2-5; no reliable D call. The CDR3 runs to 11 residues. Looked up from germline, CDR1 is SGHRS and CDR2 is YFSETQ. Trimming took 2 bases from V and 5 from J, leaving 4 bases between them. The CDR3 protein is CASSFQETQYF. As DNA, the CDR3 is TGCGCCAGCAGCTTCCAGGAGACCCAGTACTTC.

The CDR3 protein is CASSPRQGLGAYEQYF. CDR3 DNA sequence: TGTGCCAGCAGTCCAAGACAAGGGTTAGGGGCCTACGAGCAGTACTTC. The chain joins TRBV27 to TRBJ2-5; D perhaps matches TRBD1 (5 bases). The J call may be mistaken, given a closer DNA end match to TRBJ2-7. Per the germline V gene, CDR1 is MNHEY and CDR2 is SMNVEV (reference sequence). The CDR3 is 16 amino acids.

The DNA for the CDR3 is TGCGCCAGCAGCTCCGCCGCGGGAGGGCCATCCGAGCAGTACTTC. This encodes CASSSAAGGPSEQYF. V and J are TRBV5-1 and TRBJ2-7, with 9 nucleotides matching TRBD2. V was clipped by 3 bases and J by 6 bases; unmatched bases: 10. Germline V CDR1 and CDR2: SGHRS, YFSETQ. The CDR3 has 15 residues.

CDR3 bases: TGTGCCAGCAGTTACTCGTACAGAACCTACGAGCAGTACTTC. Amino acid sequence: CASSYSYRTYEQYF. This chain connects TRBV6-5 to TRBJ2-7, with D hard to call. Looked up from germline, CDR1 is MNHEY and CDR2 is SVGAGI. Deletions cut 0 bases from V and 2 bases from J, with 8 bases between. This CDR3 has 14 amino acids.

This clone was seen only a few times. The chain has TRBV4-1 and TRBJ2-5; TRBD1 aligns across 12 bases. The length of the CDR3 is 19 residues. Germline V gene data show CDR1 as MGHRA and CDR2 as YSYEKL. V lost 2 bases to trimming and J lost 7 bases; unmatched junction nucleotides: 17. In nucleotides, the CDR3 is TGCGCCAGCAGCCAAACCCGGGACAGGGGGCGATTTGGTAGCGGGACCCAGTACTTC. Encoded protein: CASSQTRDRGRFGSGTQYF.

This clone was picked up a small number of times. The V gene is TRBV4-1, the J gene TRBJ2-5; 7 bases line up with TRBD2. The CDR3 consists of 13 residues. Germline V gives CDR1 MGHRA, CDR2 YSYEKL. V lost 8 bases to trimming and J lost 2 bases; unmatched junction nucleotides: 5. CDR3 coding DNA: TGCGCCAGCCGGGACTACCAACAAGAGACCCAGTACTTC. Protein: CASRDYQQETQYF.

Only one count was recorded for this clone. This rearrangement joins TRBV5-8 to TRBJ1-1, with TRBD1 matching over 8 bases. The CDR3 totals 15 residues. V was pared by 4 bases and J by 5 bases, with 10 bases of the junction left unmatched. Germline lookup yields CDR1 SGHTS and CDR2 YDEGEE. The chain's CDR3 is CASSTQQGVRTEAFF. The CDR3 coding sequence is TGTGCCAGCAGCACACAACAGGGGGTAAGAACTGAAGCTTTCTTT.

Of note for this clone: Within the sample, other DNA sequences also encode this same CDR3. The chain uses TRBV18 and TRBJ2-3; D may be TRBD1 (6 bases). Deletions cut 6 bases from V and 0 bases from J, with 16 bases between. Germline assignment: CDR1 KGHSH and CDR2 LQKENI. The CDR3 is 16 amino acids. The DNA for the CDR3 is TGTGCCAGCTCGCCAGGCGCAGGGGCTAGCACAGATACGCAGTATTTT. Encoded protein: CASSPGAGASTDTQYF.

This clone was seen only a few times. V is TRBV5-1 and J is TRBJ1-2, with TRBD1 as a possible D gene (6 bases). Trimming pared 1 base from V and 6 bases from J, leaving 7 bases between. Germline V lookup: CDR1 SGHRS, CDR2 YFSETQ. The CDR3 totals 12 residues. The DNA for the CDR3 is TGCGCCAGCAGCTTGTCAGGGGATGGCTACACCTTC. This encodes CASSLSGDGYTF. Combining the CDR3 with reference TRBV5-1 and TRBJ1-2 gives the whole variable domain KAGVTQTPRYLIKTRGQQVTLSCSPISGHRSVSWYQQTPGQGLQFLFEYFSETQRNKGNFPGRFSGRQFSNSRSEMNVSTLELGDSALYLCASSLSGDGYTFGSGTRLTVV.

The chain uses TRBV6-5 and TRBJ1-5; 8 bases line up with TRBD1. With 6 bases clipped from V and 3 bases from J, the junction kept 7 bases outside the gene matches. Germline CDR1 reads MNHEY; CDR2 reads SVGAGI. The CDR3 loop spans 15 amino acids. The CDR3 nucleotides read TGTGCCAGCAGCCCCGGGACAGGATTCAATCAGCCCCAGCATTTT. Protein product: CASSPGTGFNQPQHF.

The J gene is TRBJ2-7, the V gene TRBV30; D is perhaps TRBD2 (5 bases). CDR1 and CDR2 (germline): GTSNPN, SVGIG (reference sequence). The CDR3 is 14 residues long. The germline V and J ends were trimmed by 2 bases and 0 bases, with 11 bases remaining between them. The chain's CDR3 is CAWSPRTDSYEQYF. For the CDR3, the DNA is TGTGCCTGGAGTCCACGGACTGACTCCTACGAGCAGTACTTC.

This chain connects TRBV11-2 to TRBJ1-4, with a weak D call TRBD1 (6 bases). The CDR3 is made up of 19 amino acids. Germline V gene data show CDR1 as SGHAT and CDR2 as FQNNGV. V dropped 5 bases and J dropped 0 bases, with 22 bases sitting between them. CDR3 region: CASSPGRGYVVPTNEKLFF. The CDR3 DNA follows: TGTGCCAGCAGCCCAGGCAGGGGTTATGTCGTACCAACTAATGAAAAACTGTTTTTT.

CDR3: CAWSIGTGDTEAFF. In DNA, the CDR3 is TGTGCCTGGAGTATTGGGACAGGGGACACTGAAGCTTTCTTT. V usage is TRBV30 and J usage is TRBJ1-1; 10 positions agree with TRBD1. This CDR3 spans 14 amino acids. V shed 2 bases and J 3 bases; nucleotides not matched to a gene: 3. CDR1 is GTSNPN and CDR2 is SVGIG in the germline V gene (reference sequence). Filled out from reference TRBV30 and TRBJ1-1, the complete variable domain reads SQTIHQWPATLVQPVGSPLSLECTVEGTSNPNLYWYRQAAGRGLQLLFYSVGIGQISSEVPQNLSASRPQDRQFILSSKKLLLSDSGFYLCAWSIGTGDTEAFFGQGTRLTVV.

This clone came up once. The CDR3 DNA reads as TGCGCCAGCAGCCAAGAGTGGCTAGCGGGGTTAACTAGCACAGATACGCAGTATTTT. It yields the protein CASSQEWLAGLTSTDTQYF. The V and J genes are TRBV4-1 and TRBJ2-3; 9 bases are shared with TRBD2. Germline V gene sequence: CDR1 MGHRA, CDR2 YSYEKL. The V segment lost 0 bases and the J segment 0 bases; nucleotides outside the gene matches: 10. This CDR3 is 19 amino acids long.

This clone has only a few counts. Compared with germline, one end of the junction differs, possibly owing to a read error. This chain links TRBV7-9 with TRBJ1-2, with unresolved D. The CDR3 spans 17 residues. Germline V lookup: CDR1 SEHNR, CDR2 FQNEAQ (reference sequence). The CDR3 DNA is TGTTCCAGCAGCTTACCCAATGTGTTATCGGGAACCTATGGCTACACCTTC. Protein sequence: CSSSLPNVLSGTYGYTF.

This clone was observed a handful of times. This chain links TRBV14 with TRBJ2-6, with D maybe TRBD1 (5 bases). The CDR3 runs to 18 residues. The V end was cut by 0 bases, the J end by 2 bases, with 14 bases between. CDR1 is SGHDN, CDR2 FVKESK, per germline. CDR3: CASSQEPAGYAGANVLTF. CDR3 in DNA: TGTGCCAGCAGCCAAGAACCGGCAGGGTATGCTGGGGCCAACGTCCTGACTTTC.

This clone has a single count. The J gene is TRBJ2-1, the V gene TRBV11-3, with D possibly being TRBD1 (7 bases). V shed 0 bases and J shed 4 bases, with 19 bases lying between them. The CDR3 runs 18 residues. Germline V gives CDR1 SGHNT, CDR2 YENEEA. Written as DNA, the CDR3 is TGTGCCAGCAGCTTAGATCAGGGGGGAACTACCCGTTACAATGAGCAGTTCTTC. It encodes CASSLDQGGTTRYNEQFF.

The rearrangement joins TRBV27 to TRBJ2-1; 12 bases fit TRBD2. Germline V gives CDR1 MNHEY, CDR2 SMNVEV (reference sequence). Trimming removed 5 bases from V and 4 bases from J; junction bases left unmatched: 6. This CDR3 comprises 16 residues. The CDR3 protein is CASSRTSGEIYNEQFF. In DNA, the CDR3 is TGTGCCAGCAGTAGGACTAGCGGGGAGATATACAATGAGCAGTTCTTC.

The rearrangement links TRBV5-4 to TRBJ2-3; 9 nucleotides line up with TRBD2. From germline, CDR1 is SGHNT and CDR2 YYREEE (reference sequence). V shed 0 bases, J shed 4 bases, and the junction held 3 bases outside the gene matches. The CDR3 has 15 residues. CDR3 nucleotide sequence: TGTGCCAGCAGCTTGGGCGGGGGGGCCTCAGATACGCAGTATTTT. It specifies CASSLGGGASDTQYF.